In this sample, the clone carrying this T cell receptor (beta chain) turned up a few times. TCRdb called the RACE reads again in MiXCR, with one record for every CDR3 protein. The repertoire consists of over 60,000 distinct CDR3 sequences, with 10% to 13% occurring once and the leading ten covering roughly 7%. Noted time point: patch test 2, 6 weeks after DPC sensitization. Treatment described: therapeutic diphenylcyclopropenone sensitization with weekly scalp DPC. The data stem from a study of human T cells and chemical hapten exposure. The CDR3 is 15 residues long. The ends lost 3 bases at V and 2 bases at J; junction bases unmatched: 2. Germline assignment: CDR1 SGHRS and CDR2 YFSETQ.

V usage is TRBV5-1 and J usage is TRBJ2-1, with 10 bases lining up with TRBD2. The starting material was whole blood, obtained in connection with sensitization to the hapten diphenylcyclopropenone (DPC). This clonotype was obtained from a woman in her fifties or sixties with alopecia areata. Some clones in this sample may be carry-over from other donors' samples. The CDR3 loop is CASSSLAGPYNEQFF. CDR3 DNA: TGCGCCAGCAGCTCACTAGCGGGACCCTACAATGAGCAGTTCTTC.